These 10 T cell receptor beta chains were all obtained from the same sample, sequenced in a study of cytomegalovirus exposure and HLA in healthy donors. PCR amplification relied on 60 Vbeta primers (plus 13 Jbeta primers). Assay used: immunoSEQ multiplex PCR; TCRdb lists only in-frame clones, some missing. The table has under 200,000 clones, 75% seen once; the top ten hold around 4.7%. Sequencing used PBMCs. All receptors derive from a male donor in good health and CMV-seronegative.

The genes are TRBV9 and TRBJ2-2; 10 bases line up with TRBD2. The CDR3 totals 16 residues. Germline V CDR1 and CDR2: SGDLS, YYNGEE. The J segment lost 4 bases and the V segment lost 4 bases, leaving 7 bases of the junction unmatched. Here the CDR3 DNA reads TGTGCCAGCAGCTCTGGCCTAGCGGGAGTCACCGGGGAGCTGTTTTTT. Protein: CASSSGLAGVTGELFF. Supplemented by reference TRBV9 and TRBJ2-2, the full variable domain reads DSGVTQTPKHLITATGQRVTLRCSPRSGDLSVYWYQQSLDQGLQFLIQYYNGEERAKGNILERFSAQQFPDLHSELNLSSLELGDSALYFCASSSGLAGVTGELFFGEGSRLTVL.

The chain links TRBV15 to TRBJ1-4; 7 bases fit TRBD1. Germline-derived CDR1 and CDR2 are LNHNV and YYDKDF (reference sequence). This CDR3 is built from 14 residues. With V trimmed by 3 bases and J by 4 bases, 2 bases remained unmatched. The CDR3 region is CATSRGQLNEKLFF. In DNA form, the CDR3 reads TGTGCCACCAGCAGGGGACAGCTTAATGAAAAACTGTTTTTT.

This rearrangement joins TRBV28 to TRBJ2-7, with a weak D call TRBD2 (6 bases). Trimming removed 2 bases at V and 7 bases at J, with 15 bases between. Germline CDR1 and CDR2: MDHEN and SYDVKM. The CDR3 covers 14 residues. The CDR3 region has the DNA TGTGCCAGCAGTTTAGGGGGGTTGATTGGTGAGCAGTACTTC. Translated: CASSLGGLIGEQYF.

The chain couples TRBV2 to TRBJ2-1, with 13 bases that match TRBD2. CDR3 size: 13 residues. Germline CDR1 reads SNHLY; CDR2 reads FYNNEI. With 6 bases clipped from V and 11 bases from J, the junction kept 4 bases outside the gene matches. The DNA of the CDR3 is TGTGCCAGCAGGGGGACTAGCGGGGCCAAGCAGTTCTTC. Protein: CASRGTSGAKQFF.

V and J are TRBV23-1 and TRBJ2-2, with D possibly being TRBD2 (5 bases). TRBV23-1 is flagged as an ORF with uncertain function. Trimming removed 0 bases from V and 4 bases from J, with 12 bases in between. The CDR3 length is 16 residues. The CDR3 loop is CASSQSRVRSTGELFF. In DNA, the CDR3 is TGCGCCAGCAGTCAATCGAGGGTCAGGAGCACCGGGGAGCTGTTTTTT.

The CDR3 region has the DNA TGTGCCAGCAGCGGAACCTCAGGGAATAATTCACCCCTCCACTTT. Translating gives CASSGTSGNNSPLHF. The chain employs TRBV9 and TRBJ1-6, with a weak D call TRBD1 (5 bases). This CDR3 is built from 15 residues. V gave up 3 bases and J gave up 5 bases, with 12 bases separating them. Looked up from germline, CDR1 is SGDLS and CDR2 is YYNGEE.

V usage is TRBV18 and J usage is TRBJ1-5; 7 bases agree with TRBD1. Germline CDR1 reads KGHSH; CDR2 reads LQKENI. The CDR3 has 15 residues. Germline trimming cut 4 bases from V and 3 bases from J; bases unmatched to any gene: 6. CDR3 region: CASSRGTVNNQPQHF. The CDR3 coding sequence is TGTGCCAGCTCACGTGGGACAGTCAACAATCAGCCCCAGCATTTT.

The rearrangement joins TRBV27 to TRBJ1-4; 7 nucleotides line up with TRBD1. V dropped 6 bases and J dropped 6; count of bases not matched to a gene: 4. The CDR3 sequence is 13 residues long. In germline, CDR1 is MNHEY, CDR2 SMNVEV (reference sequence). This chain's CDR3 is CASRGQLYEKLFF. The CDR3 coding sequence is TGTGCCAGCAGGGGACAGCTTTATGAAAAACTGTTTTTT.

The chain is built from TRBV6-5 and TRBJ1-6, with 11 positions matching TRBD1. Trimming cost V 5 bases and J 10 bases; bases outside gene matches: 7. The CDR3 has 15 residues. Germline loops: CDR1 MNHEY, CDR2 SVGAGI. DNA of the CDR3: TGTGCCAGCAGTCCTCGGGACAGGGGGAACTCACCCCTCCACTTT. This codes for CASSPRDRGNSPLHF.

The V call is TRBV27, the J call TRBJ2-2, with 16 positions matching TRBD2. This CDR3 spans 19 amino acids. The V gene's germline CDR1 is MNHEY and CDR2 SMNVEV (reference sequence). V was clipped by 5 bases and J by 5 bases; unmatched bases: 11. CDR3: CASSPGTSGRGPRTGELFF. DNA of the CDR3: TGTGCCAGCAGTCCCGGGACTAGCGGGAGGGGTCCGAGGACCGGGGAGCTGTTTTTT.